This T cell receptor (beta chain) was identified during a study of T cells after yellow fever vaccination. Study summary: Fractions of low cell number were prepared using SMART-Seq v4 Ultra Low Input.

In this sample, this clonotype turned up a few times. MiXCR, applied by TCRdb to the 5' RACE reads, yields one record per CDR3 protein. The data contain under 350,000 distinct CDR3 sequences, about 4% of them singletons. V was cut by 5 bases and J by 3 bases, with 17 bases left in between. The V gene's germline CDR1 is SEHNR and CDR2 FQNEAQ (reference sequence). This CDR3 has 15 residues. The sequence was collected from a man aged 18 to 30 who received the YFV17D yellow fever vaccine. This sequence joins TRBV7-9 and TRBJ2-7; a weak D match, TRBD2 (5 bases). The sample in question was PBMCs, obtained 5 days after the yellow fever booster vaccination. CDR3 DNA sequence: TGTGCCAGCAGCACCCTCAGCGGAGGTGTCTACGAGCAGTACTTC. It translates to CASSTLSGGVYEQYF.